A selection of T cell receptor beta chains follows, all from one sample in a study of beta chain features in type 1 diabetes. Clones were read by immunoSEQ multiplex PCR, and TCRdb kept only the in-frame ones, dropping some. This sample has a few hundred thousand clones; 7.5% to 10% occur once, and the top ten carry around 0.031%. Sequences were obtained from naive CD4+ T cells from blood. The receptor set was obtained from a woman aged 18-29 years in good health. Both conserved end residues are part of each CDR3. Each record gives: CDR3 protein, CDR3 DNA, D gene, CDR3 length, J gene, clone size, V gene. D genes are given only for firm matches. Only part of the rows carry a size: once, few, many, or a class if the clone is expanded.

cdr3_aa: CASSVVSGYEQFF; cdr3_nt: TGTGCCAGCAGCGTAGTATCGGGGTATGAGCAGTTCTTC; d_call: NA; cdr3_length: 13; j_call: TRBJ2-1; clone_size: NA; v_call: TRBV9
cdr3_aa: CASSRGVAKNIQYF; cdr3_nt: TGTGCCAGTAGTAGGGGAGTGGCCAAAAACATTCAGTACTTC; d_call: NA; cdr3_length: 14; j_call: TRBJ2-4; clone_size: NA; v_call: TRBV19
cdr3_aa: CASSPPVTSRKWNNEQFF; cdr3_nt: TGTGCCAGCTCACCACCGGTGACTAGCCGAAAATGGAACAATGAGCAGTTCTTC; d_call: TRBD2; cdr3_length: 18; j_call: TRBJ2-1; clone_size: NA; v_call: TRBV18
cdr3_aa: CASSDPYQETQYF; cdr3_nt: TGTGCCAGCAGTGACCCATACCAAGAGACCCAGTACTTC; d_call: NA; cdr3_length: 13; j_call: TRBJ2-5; clone_size: few; v_call: TRBV25-1
cdr3_aa: CASSTPSQGEQYF; cdr3_nt: TGTGCCAGTAGTACGCCTTCCCAGGGGGAGCAGTACTTC; d_call: NA; cdr3_length: 13; j_call: TRBJ2-7; clone_size: NA; v_call: TRBV19
cdr3_aa: CASSKTSGASTDTQYF; cdr3_nt: TGTGCCAGCAGCAAAACTAGCGGGGCGAGCACAGATACGCAGTATTTT; d_call: TRBD2; cdr3_length: 16; j_call: TRBJ2-3; clone_size: NA; v_call: TRBV7-9
cdr3_aa: CASSYFRTGGLEAFF; cdr3_nt: TGTGCCAGCAGTTACTTCCGGACAGGGGGCCTCGAAGCTTTCTTT; d_call: TRBD1; cdr3_length: 15; j_call: TRBJ1-1; clone_size: few; v_call: TRBV6-5
cdr3_aa: CASSFRQGAVGTEAFF; cdr3_nt: TGTGCCAGCAGCTTTCGACAGGGGGCGGTTGGTACTGAAGCTTTCTTT; d_call: TRBD1; cdr3_length: 16; j_call: TRBJ1-1; clone_size: NA; v_call: TRBV5-6
cdr3_aa: CASSGTGNTGELFF; cdr3_nt: TGTGCCAGCAGTGGGACAGGAAACACCGGGGAGCTGTTTTTT; d_call: TRBD1; cdr3_length: 14; j_call: TRBJ2-2; clone_size: few; v_call: TRBV2
cdr3_aa: CASSYLGVRGPYEQYF; cdr3_nt: TGTGCCAGCAGTTACTTAGGGGTCAGGGGGCCCTACGAGCAGTACTTC; d_call: TRBD1; cdr3_length: 16; j_call: TRBJ2-7; clone_size: few; v_call: TRBV6-6
cdr3_aa: CASSLAPGMNTEAFF; cdr3_nt: TGCGCCAGCAGCTTGGCCCCAGGGATGAACACTGAAGCTTTCTTT; d_call: NA; cdr3_length: 15; j_call: TRBJ1-1; clone_size: NA; v_call: TRBV5-1